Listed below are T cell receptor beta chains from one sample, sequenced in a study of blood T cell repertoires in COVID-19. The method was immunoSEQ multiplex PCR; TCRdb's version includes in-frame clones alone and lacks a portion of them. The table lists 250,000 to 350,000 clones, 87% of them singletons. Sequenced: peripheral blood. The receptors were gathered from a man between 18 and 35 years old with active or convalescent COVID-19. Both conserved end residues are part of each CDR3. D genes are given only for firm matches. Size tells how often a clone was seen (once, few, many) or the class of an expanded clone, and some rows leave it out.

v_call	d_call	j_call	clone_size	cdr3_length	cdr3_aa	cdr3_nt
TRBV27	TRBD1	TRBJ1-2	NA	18	CASSLDDERDSGNYGYTF	TGTGCCAGCAGTTTAGACGATGAGAGGGACAGCGGGAACTATGGCTACACCTTC
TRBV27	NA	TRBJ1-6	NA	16	CASTAWGGNINSPLHF	TGTGCCAGCACCGCGTGGGGAGGGAATATTAATTCACCCCTCCACTTT
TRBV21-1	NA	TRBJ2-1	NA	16	CASSSTGQGLDNEQFF	TGTGCCAGCAGCTCCACGGGACAGGGGTTAGACAATGAGCAGTTCTTC
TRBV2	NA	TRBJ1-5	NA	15	CASSEEHVSNQPQHF	TGTGCCAGCAGTGAAGAGCATGTTAGCAATCAGCCCCAGCATTTT
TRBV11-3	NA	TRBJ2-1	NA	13	CASSSRDSREQFF	TGTGCCAGCAGCTCCCGGGACTCGAGGGAGCAGTTCTTC
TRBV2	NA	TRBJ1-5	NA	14	CASSEITGNQPQHF	TGTGCCAGCAGTGAAATTACAGGCAATCAGCCCCAGCATTTT
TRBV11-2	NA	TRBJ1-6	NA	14	CASSDELANSPLHF	TGTGCCAGCAGCGATGAGCTTGCGAATTCACCCCTCCACTTT
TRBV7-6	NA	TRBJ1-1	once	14	CASSHTGGLTEAFF	TGTGCCAGCAGCCACACCGGGGGGTTGACTGAAGCTTTCTTT
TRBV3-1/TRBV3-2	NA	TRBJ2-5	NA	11	CASSQSETQYF	TGTGCCAGCAGCCAGTCGGAGACCCAGTACTTC
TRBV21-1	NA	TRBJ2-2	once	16	CASSNRLRESAGELFF	TGTGCCAGCAGCAACCGCCTGAGGGAGAGCGCCGGGGAGCTGTTTTTT
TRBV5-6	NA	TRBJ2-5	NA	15	CASSHQTGLRETQYF	TGTGCCAGCAGCCACCAGACAGGTTTACGAGAGACCCAGTACTTC
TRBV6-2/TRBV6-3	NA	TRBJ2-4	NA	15	CASSYSSGLGNIQYF	TGTGCCAGCAGTTACTCGTCGGGTTTGGGAAACATTCAGTACTTC
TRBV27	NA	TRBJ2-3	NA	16	CASTITGGVPTDTQYF	TGTGCCAGCACTATTACAGGGGGGGTCCCCACAGATACGCAGTATTTT
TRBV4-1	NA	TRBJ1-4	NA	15	CASSVQVGIGKKLFF	TGCGCCAGCAGCGTTCAGGTCGGGATAGGGAAGAAACTGTTTTTT
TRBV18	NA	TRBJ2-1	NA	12	CASSLLAIEQFF	TGTGCCAGCTCACTCCTAGCGATTGAGCAGTTCTTC
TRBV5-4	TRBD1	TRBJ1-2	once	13	CASSIDRGNGYTF	TGTGCCAGCAGCATCGACAGGGGCAACGGCTACACCTTC